Given below is one TCR beta chain in context. The target of this receptor is not known. The sample holds no much larger clone one base away, and base qualities are not on file. Library method: the immunoSEQ multiplex PCR assay. Deep sequencing of rearranged TCR beta loci, alongside multiparametric flow cytometry, was used to profile T cell repertoires. The source is immuneACCESS, and TCRdb retained only in-frame sequences with V and J called. Part of the clones is not carried over; for the studies checked, unresolved V genes explain less than half of this, and the remainder is unexplained. The sample yields roughly 13,000 clones; approximately 90% were counted once. Roughly 4% of the sample goes to the ten largest clones. These data are taken from a study of lymphopenia after photon versus proton radiotherapy (dated by TCRdb to about 2019). A note on the overall study: In patients with gastrointestinal tumors who developed high-grade lymphopenia, the study compared the immunological effects of photon radiation therapy with those of proton radiation therapy. The 15 to 20 patients in the cohort had gastrointestinal tumors, were treated with either photon or proton therapy, and subsequently developed lymphopenia. The study was designed to characterize how the impact on the immune system differs between the two radiation modalities.

Summary of the overall study and its limitations: The authors looked at the survival association only in patients who died, and they framed better survival with proton therapy as a possibility rather than a demonstrated result. Proton-treated patients stayed relatively stable during treatment, while photon-treated patients lost naive T cells and TCR diversity and gained effector/memory populations. After the lymphocyte count nadir, photon-treated repertoires showed oligoclonal expansion, especially of CD8+ Temra cells, which drove the drop in diversity. Among patients across the cohort who died, overall survival time showed an inverse correlation with a larger post-nadir drop in TCR diversity.

The input for sequencing was peripheral blood, taken from a patient treated with photon-based radiotherapy. This receptor was obtained from a man aged 60 to 69 with pancreatic cancer.

The CDR3 protein sequence reads: CASSFPTGPSTDTQYF. The DNA sequence follows: TGTGCCAGCAGCTTCCCAACAGGTCCCTCCACAGATACGCAGTATTTT. Recombination joined TRBV5-8 with TRBJ2-3, with a tentative D gene TRBD1 over 5 matching bases. The CDR3 sequence holds 16 residues, the cysteine and phenylalanine included. Just the 48-base CDR3 DNA is kept, in frame starting at base 1. Relative to germline, V is 2 bases shorter and J is 2 bases shorter, with 15 bases between their ends. From a lookup of the germline V gene, CDR1 and CDR2 are SGHTS and YDEGEE. Extended through the reference TRBV5-8 and TRBJ2-3 proteins, this CDR3 yields the full variable domain: EAGVTQSPTHLIKTRGQQATLRCSPISGHTSVYWYQQALGLGLQFLLWYDEGEERNRGNFPPRFSGRQFPNYSSELNVNALELEDSALYLCASSFPTGPSTDTQYFGPGTRLTVL.